The present entry profiles one TCR beta chain with its context. The entry originates in a study of blood T cell repertoires in COVID-19. At the level of the study: Whether acute or convalescent, the COVID-19 samples came from the United States, Italy and Spain. In each case, the material was cDNA or gDNA derived from T cells, B-cell-depleted T cells, or PBMCs.

There are 14 residues in the CDR3. With V trimmed by 6 bases and J by 4 bases, 4 bases remained unmatched. Germline CDR1 is MGHDK and CDR2 is SYGVNS. The protocol was immunoSEQ multiplex PCR, while the TCRdb copy is restricted to in-frame clones and leaves out a portion. The sample records 95,000 to 150,000 clones, roughly 83% being singletons. This clonotype was sampled from a human donor in a cohort sampled during active COVID-19. This rearrangement joins TRBV25-1 to TRBJ2-3, with 10 nucleotides matching TRBD2. The sample consisted of peripheral blood. The CDR3 spells CASRSSGSSDTQYF. The CDR3 DNA reads TGTGCCAGCAGGTCTAGCGGGAGTTCAGATACGCAGTATTTT.